These T cell receptor beta chains were read from a single sample in a study of cytotoxic CD8 clonotypes in ibrutinib-treated CLL. Only in-frame clones appear in the TCRdb table, and some are missing; sequencing was by immunoSEQ multiplex PCR. The sample carries about 40,000 clones, approximately 71% recorded once. Sample: PBMCs, taken at disease progression, from a patient treated with ibrutinib. All receptors come from a human donor with chronic lymphocytic leukemia. Each CDR3 is given with its conserved first and last residue. The D gene is left open where the match is weak. Clone size is not always given. Where it is, it says once, few, many or a class for expanded clones.

size | J | D | V | CDR3 | DNA
few | TRBJ1-5 | TRBD1 | TRBV27 | CASSPDYRGSNQPQHF | TGTGCCAGCAGCCCCGATTACAGGGGGAGCAATCAGCCCCAGCATTTT
- | TRBJ2-7 | - | TRBV29-1 | CSVDQQGTYEQYF | TGCAGCGTTGACCAGCAGGGTACCTACGAGCAGTACTTC
- | TRBJ2-2 | - | TRBV9 | CASSVGPGNTGELFF | TGTGCCAGCAGCGTAGGTCCGGGGAACACCGGGGAGCTGTTTTTT
- | TRBJ2-1 | TRBD1 | TRBV6-6 | CASSDGTVSYNEQFF | TGTGCCAGCAGCGACGGGACAGTCTCCTACAATGAGCAGTTCTTC
few | TRBJ2-7 | TRBD2 | TRBV10-3 | CAIRGGRAGEQYF | TGTGCCATCAGGGGCGGGAGGGCAGGCGAGCAGTACTTC
once | TRBJ2-1 | - | TRBV29-1 | CSVNFAANPYNEQFF | TGCAGCGTGAACTTCGCGGCCAACCCCTACAATGAGCAGTTCTTC
few | TRBJ1-5 | - | TRBV6-1 | CASSDAGTNQPQHF | TGTGCCAGCAGTGACGCCGGGACAAATCAGCCCCAGCATTTT
few | TRBJ2-2 | - | TRBV15 | CATSSERIGELFF | TGTGCCACCAGCAGTGAGAGGATCGGGGAGCTGTTTTTT
- | TRBJ2-6 | - | TRBV27 | CASSRSTVSGANVLTF | TGTGCCAGCAGTAGGAGTACGGTCTCTGGGGCCAACGTCCTGACTTTC
- | TRBJ2-3 | - | TRBV7-9 | CASSTYASDTQYF | TGTGCCAGCAGCACATATGCAAGTGATACGCAGTATTTT
- | TRBJ1-1 | - | TRBV4-2 | CASSQIPGGNTEAFF | TGTGCCAGCAGCCAAATACCCGGGGGGAACACTGAAGCTTTCTTT
- | TRBJ2-7 | TRBD2 | TRBV7-9 | CASNSQAGEVYEQYF | TGTGCCAGCAATTCGCAAGCGGGAGAGGTCTACGAGCAGTACTTC
- | TRBJ2-1 | TRBD2 | TRBV5-6 | CASSQRRTSGIGHNEQFF | TGTGCCAGCAGCCAAAGGAGGACTAGCGGGATAGGCCACAATGAGCAGTTCTTC
few | TRBJ2-1 | TRBD1 | TRBV30 | CAWSVGTGVIYEQFF | TGTGCCTGGAGTGTAGGGACAGGGGTCATCTATGAGCAGTTCTTC
- | TRBJ2-1 | - | TRBV5-4 | CASTRGGRSYNEQFF | TGTGCCAGCACCAGAGGCGGTCGCTCCTACAATGAGCAGTTCTTC